The table lists the clone carrying this T cell receptor beta chain with a count of one. This sample was taken from a study of shared clonotypes between healthy human individuals. Assay: immunoSEQ multiplex PCR; the TCRdb copy retains only in-frame clones and omits some. The sample has roughly 640,000 clones; about 74% are singletons. The sequenced sample consisted of memory CD4+ T cells sorted from blood. Subset of the sample: CD45RA-negative fraction. The TCR comes from a woman in her 30s in good health.

CDR3 DNA sequence: TGTGCCAGCAGCTACCCACTCCAGCCCCAGCATTTT. Amino acid sequence: CASSYPLQPQHF. The J gene is TRBJ1-5, the V gene TRBV7-2; unclear D gene. Germline CDR1 SGHTA, CDR2 FQGNSA. Trimming removed 4 bases from V and 7 bases from J, with 8 bases in between. This CDR3 has 12 residues.